Listed below are T cell receptor beta chains from one sample, sequenced in a study of OX40 agonist ivuxolimab in advanced cancers. Here immunoSEQ multiplex PCR was the method, and the copy in TCRdb shows in-frame clones only, minus some. The data show 60,000 or so clones, less than 90% seen once. The starting material was CD4+ or CD8+ T cells sorted from blood, obtained in a trial of the OX40 agonist ivuxolimab. These receptors all come from an adult with an advanced solid tumor such as melanoma, head and neck, liver or kidney cancer. Each CDR3 is given with its conserved first and last residue. Fields, in order: D gene, V gene, J gene, CDR3 protein. D genes are given only for firm matches.

-,TRBV19,TRBJ1-4,CASSTGPNEKLFF
TRBD1,TRBV18,TRBJ2-7,CASSPTGTGGGDEQYF
TRBD1,TRBV6-1,TRBJ2-6,CASIRGSGANVLTF
-,TRBV12-5,TRBJ1-2,CASGLSGGYYGYTF
TRBD2,TRBV5-1,TRBJ2-7,CASSPGLVYEQYF
-,TRBV5-1,TRBJ2-1,CASSLEGTNNEQFF
TRBD1,TRBV5-6,TRBJ1-3,CASSLDGIPGQSGNTIYF
-,TRBV6-6,TRBJ1-4,CASSKRGENEKLFF
TRBD2,TRBV19,TRBJ2-6,CASMTGLAGAGANVLTF
-,TRBV19,TRBJ1-2,CASRQIGPRYGYTF
TRBD1,TRBV25-1,TRBJ1-1,CASIPGQGNTEAFF
TRBD1,TRBV4-3,TRBJ1-2,CASSQFTGGYGYTF
-,TRBV29-1,TRBJ2-3,CSGVPGTGGFTDTQYF
TRBD1,TRBV6-5,TRBJ1-2,CASSYDRVTIGYTF
-,TRBV7-8,TRBJ1-5,CASSSRENSNQPQHF
TRBD1,TRBV11-3,TRBJ2-3,CASSARSITGAGTQYF
TRBD1,TRBV29-1,TRBJ1-5,CSAGQLDQPQHF
-,TRBV11-2,TRBJ2-1,CASSAVRDYNEQFF
TRBD1,TRBV7-8,TRBJ1-6,CASSFNRDRPPSPLHF
TRBD2,TRBV19,TRBJ2-7,CASSIPGSGGDEQYF
TRBD1,TRBV5-1,TRBJ2-7,CASSNSNPGQLYEQYF
-,TRBV23-1,TRBJ2-7,CASSPPSDSSYEQYF
-,TRBV30,TRBJ2-7,CAWSVLASYEQYF
-,TRBV7-9,TRBJ1-1,CASSLYSRPEAFF
-,TRBV7-9,TRBJ1-2,CASSSSSTEDYTF
TRBD2,TRBV5-1,TRBJ2-5,CASSLEVSGRETQYF
-,TRBV5-1,TRBJ1-1,CASSLDGMNTEAFF
-,TRBV28,TRBJ2-3,CASSLRGSTDTQYF
-,TRBV5-4,TRBJ1-1,CASSLGRGPEAFF
TRBD1,TRBV7-9,TRBJ2-7,CASSLEPGGISYEQYF
-,TRBV7-8,TRBJ1-1,CASSSRRGVPNTEAFF
TRBD2,TRBV5-1,TRBJ2-7,CASSLGGGLADPYEQYF
TRBD2,TRBV18,TRBJ2-7,CASSHRGGSEQYF
-,TRBV7-9,TRBJ2-5,CASSFPTRWGTQYF
TRBD1,TRBV7-9,TRBJ1-4,CASSYRQGAGNEKLFF
-,TRBV2,TRBJ2-7,CASSDLAYEQYF
-,TRBV9,TRBJ2-3,CASSREVLQSGDTQYF
TRBD1,TRBV7-9,TRBJ1-6,CASSRDSLNSPLHF
-,TRBV5-6,TRBJ2-5,CASSADREIGETQYF
TRBD1,TRBV28,TRBJ1-5,CASSRDRGGGQPQHF
TRBD1,TRBV6-1,TRBJ1-2,CASSGAGTGNWGYTF
-,TRBV18,TRBJ2-7,CASSPADSYEQYF